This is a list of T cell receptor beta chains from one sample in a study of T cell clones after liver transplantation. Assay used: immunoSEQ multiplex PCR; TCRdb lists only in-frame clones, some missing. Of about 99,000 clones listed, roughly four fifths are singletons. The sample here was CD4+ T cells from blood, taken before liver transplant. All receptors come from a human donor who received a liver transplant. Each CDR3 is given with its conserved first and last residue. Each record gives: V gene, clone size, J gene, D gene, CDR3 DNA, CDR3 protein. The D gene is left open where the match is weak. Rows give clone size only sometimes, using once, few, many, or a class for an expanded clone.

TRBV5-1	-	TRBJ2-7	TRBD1	TGCGCCAGCAGCCTGGGACAGGGATTTTACGAGCAGTACTTC	CASSLGQGFYEQYF
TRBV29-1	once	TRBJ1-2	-	TGCAGCGTGGGAGGGATCGGGTGGGCCGCCTCCTATGGCTACACCTTC	CSVGGIGWAASYGYTF
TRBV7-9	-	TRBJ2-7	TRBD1	TGTGCCAGCAGCTTAGACAGGGGACAGTGGAGCGAGCAGTACTTC	CASSLDRGQWSEQYF
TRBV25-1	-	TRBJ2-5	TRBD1	TGTGCCAGCAGTGAAAGGGGGACAGGGAAAGAGACCCAGTACTTC	CASSERGTGKETQYF
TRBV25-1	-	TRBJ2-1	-	TGTGCCAGCAGTGGTGGGCGGAGCTCCTACAATGAGCAGTTCTTC	CASSGGRSSYNEQFF
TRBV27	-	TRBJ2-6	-	TGTGCCAGCAGGGCCCGGGTCTCTGGGGCCAACGTCCTGACTTTC	CASRARVSGANVLTF
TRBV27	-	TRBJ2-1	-	TGTGCCAGCAGTTTAGGGGTCAATGAGCAGTTCTTC	CASSLGVNEQFF
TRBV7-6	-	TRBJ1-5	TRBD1	TGTGCCAGCAGCTTAACCCGGACAGGAGGAGATCAGCCCCAGCATTTT	CASSLTRTGGDQPQHF
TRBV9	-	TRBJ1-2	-	TGTGCCAGCAGCGTAGGGCCGTTGGGCTACACCTTC	CASSVGPLGYTF
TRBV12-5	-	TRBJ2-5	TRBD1	TGTGCTAGTGGTAAACAGGGGGATGGAGAGACCCAGTACTTC	CASGKQGDGETQYF
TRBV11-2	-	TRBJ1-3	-	TGTGCCAGCAGCCCCACCGGAGGCTCTGGAAACACCATATATTTT	CASSPTGGSGNTIYF
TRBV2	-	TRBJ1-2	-	TGTGCCAGCAGTGATCAGGGGACCTGGGGCTACACCTTC	CASSDQGTWGYTF
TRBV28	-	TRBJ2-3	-	TGTGCCAGTAGCGGAAGCACAGATACGCAGTATTTT	CASSGSTDTQYF
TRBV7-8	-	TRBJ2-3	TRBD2	TGTGCCAGCAGCTTAGGACTAGCCACAGATACGCAGTATTTT	CASSLGLATDTQYF
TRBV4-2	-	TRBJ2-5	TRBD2	TGTGCCAGCAGCCCCCGCGGGGGGCCCGAAGAGACCCAGTACTTC	CASSPRGGPEETQYF
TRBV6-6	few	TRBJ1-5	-	TGTGCCAGCAGTTACTCGGGGGCTGGCAATCAGCCCCAGCATTTT	CASSYSGAGNQPQHF